Listed below are T cell receptor beta chains from one sample, sequenced in a study of cytomegalovirus exposure and HLA in healthy donors. The data were produced by immunoSEQ multiplex PCR, yet TCRdb's version contains in-frame clones alone and is incomplete. The data hold more than 250,000 clones, with roughly nine tenths observed a single time. The sequencing sample was made of PBMCs. The receptors come from a woman younger than 45 in good health and CMV-seropositive. Each CDR3 is given with its conserved first and last residue. The D gene is left open where the match is weak. Clone size is given for some rows only: seen once, a few or many times, or a class if the clone is expanded.

size | J | length | V | D | DNA | CDR3
- | TRBJ2-7 | 14 | TRBV28 | TRBD1 | TGTGCCAGCAGGCCCCCGGGACAGGGGTACGAGCAGTACTTC | CASRPPGQGYEQYF
many | TRBJ2-7 | 15 | TRBV7-6 | TRBD1 | TGTGCCAGCAGCTCCGGGACAGGGGGCCTCTACGAGCAGTACTTC | CASSSGTGGLYEQYF
- | TRBJ2-7 | 13 | TRBV6-6 | - | TGTGCCAGCAGCTCTCTAGCAGCCTACGAGCAGTACTTC | CASSSLAAYEQYF
- | TRBJ2-3 | 15 | TRBV6-1 | - | TGTGCCAGCAGTGGGTCTGGACATCCCACAGATACGCAGTATTTT | CASSGSGHPTDTQYF
- | TRBJ2-1 | 17 | TRBV4-1 | TRBD2 | TGCGCCAGCAGCCAAGAGGTGCTGGGGAGGGCTCACAATGAGCAGTTCTTC | CASSQEVLGRAHNEQFF
- | TRBJ2-7 | 16 | TRBV27 | TRBD2 | TGTGCCAGCAGCCAGCCTCGGACTAGCGGGAGCTACGAGCAGTACTTC | CASSQPRTSGSYEQYF
- | TRBJ1-1 | 15 | TRBV6-5 | - | TGTGCCAGCAGTTACACAGTAAGGACAAACACTGAAGCTTTCTTT | CASSYTVRTNTEAFF
- | TRBJ2-7 | 15 | TRBV6-4 | - | TGTGCCAGCAGCGTTACAGGGGAGGGTACCGACGAGCAGTACTTC | CASSVTGEGTDEQYF
- | TRBJ1-2 | 12 | TRBV2 | TRBD1 | TGTGCCAGCCCCGGGACAGTGGAAGGCTACACCTTC | CASPGTVEGYTF
- | TRBJ1-4 | 12 | TRBV7-3 | TRBD1 | TGTGCGCCACGAGGGGGCGGTGAAAAACTGTTTTTT | CAPRGGGEKLFF
- | TRBJ2-7 | 16 | TRBV15 | TRBD2 | TGTGCCACCAGCAGAGATGGCGGGAGGGCCTCCTACGAGCAGTACTTC | CATSRDGGRASYEQYF
few | TRBJ2-7 | 14 | TRBV4-2 | - | TGTGCCAGCAGCCAAGATCAAGGGGCCGGCGAGCAGTACTTC | CASSQDQGAGEQYF
- | TRBJ2-1 | 14 | TRBV6-5 | TRBD2 | TGTGCCAGCAGCTACGGGACTAGCGGATATGAGCAGTTCTTC | CASSYGTSGYEQFF
- | TRBJ1-2 | 16 | TRBV29-1 | TRBD1 | TGCGCCGCTCACCCACCGACGCCGGGACAGAACTATGGCTACACCTTC | CAAHPPTPGQNYGYTF
- | TRBJ1-1 | 13 | TRBV7-6 | - | TGTGCCAGCAGCTTAAGCAGGGGCACTGAAGCTTTCTTT | CASSLSRGTEAFF
- | TRBJ2-3 | 13 | TRBV10-3 | - | TGTGCCATCAGTGAAGGAACCACAGATACGCAGTATTTT | CAISEGTTDTQYF
once | TRBJ2-5 | 15 | TRBV28 | TRBD1 | TGTGCCAGCAGTTTCCCCGACAGGGGTCGGGAGACCCAGTACTTC | CASSFPDRGRETQYF
- | TRBJ1-1 | 19 | TRBV5-1 | - | TGCGCCAGCAGCCTACGCCCAACGACGGGACAAAACATGAACACTGAAGCTTTCTTT | CASSLRPTTGQNMNTEAFF
- | TRBJ1-6 | 13 | TRBV7-2 | - | TGTGCCAGTAACCAGGAAAATAATTCACCCCTCCACTTT | CASNQENNSPLHF
- | TRBJ2-7 | 15 | TRBV5-1 | - | TGCGCCAGCAGCTTGTTCGGGACTGGAGCCTACGAGCAGTACTTC | CASSLFGTGAYEQYF
- | TRBJ1-5 | 15 | TRBV6-6 | TRBD1 | TGTGCCAGCAGTTTGGACAGGGGGCGGTTTCAGCCCCAGCATTTT | CASSLDRGRFQPQHF